The clone carrying this T cell receptor beta chain was recorded many times. Its matching antigen is unknown. Between the trimmed V and J ends, which lost 1 base and 3 bases, there was a span of 10 bases. The CDR3 is 15 amino acids. Germline V gene lookup returns CDR1 SEHNR and CDR2 FQNEAQ (reference sequence). Each ophthalmopathy patient scored at least 3 on the Clinical Activity Score and at least 4 on NOSPECS grade, with duration under 3 months. Diagnoses were made from clinical symptoms, serum measures (thyroxine and TRAb), thyroid ultrasound and orbital computed tomography. A roughly 9.7 ml volume of fresh peripheral blood provided the PBMCs. This entry belongs to a study of T cells in Graves' hyperthyroidism and ophthalmopathy. RNA transcripts served as the template for amplifying TCR beta CDR3 regions. HTBI primers drove first-round RT-PCR of the TCR CDR3. In TCRdb, the multiplex PCR reads were re-called with MiXCR into one record per CDR3 protein. The table has about 300,000 distinct CDR3 sequences, approximately 18% seen once; the top ten hold about 35%.

Study results and caveats: Most thyroid clonotypes expanded above 0.001 were also detected in blood.

The TCR comes from a man aged 45-65 years with Graves' ophthalmopathy. V gene TRBV7-9 combines with J gene TRBJ2-1; no definite D call. Sequences were obtained from blood. The DNA for the CDR3 is TGTGCCAGCAGCTTAGAAATGGGGATCTACAATGAGCAGTTCTTC. It yields the protein CASSLEMGIYNEQFF.